In its sample, the clone carrying this T cell receptor beta chain was seen a few times. Its antigen remains unidentified. CDR3 length: 16 amino acids. Germline CDR1 and CDR2: MNHEY and SVGAGI. Trimming cost V 6 bases and J 0 bases; bases outside gene matches: 5. TCRdb processed the 5' RACE reads anew with MiXCR; each CDR3 protein has one entry. Of 350,000 to 400,000 distinct CDR3 sequences in the sample, roughly 21% were seen once. This record comes from a study of T-cell memory formation after mild COVID-19. Study-level results: Among CD4+ contracting clones, most were CM and EM, and CD8+ ones EMRA.

This receptor was taken from an adult woman who had mild COVID-19 (a few samples of this study predate the infection). Cell type and time point are not known. The chain links TRBV6-5 to TRBJ2-1; 10 positions agree with TRBD1. The specimen was PBMCs or a T cell subset sorted from them (not recorded which). CDR3 region: CASSPRTGGSYNEQFF. The DNA for the CDR3 is TGTGCCAGCAGCCCACGGACAGGGGGCTCCTACAATGAGCAGTTCTTC.